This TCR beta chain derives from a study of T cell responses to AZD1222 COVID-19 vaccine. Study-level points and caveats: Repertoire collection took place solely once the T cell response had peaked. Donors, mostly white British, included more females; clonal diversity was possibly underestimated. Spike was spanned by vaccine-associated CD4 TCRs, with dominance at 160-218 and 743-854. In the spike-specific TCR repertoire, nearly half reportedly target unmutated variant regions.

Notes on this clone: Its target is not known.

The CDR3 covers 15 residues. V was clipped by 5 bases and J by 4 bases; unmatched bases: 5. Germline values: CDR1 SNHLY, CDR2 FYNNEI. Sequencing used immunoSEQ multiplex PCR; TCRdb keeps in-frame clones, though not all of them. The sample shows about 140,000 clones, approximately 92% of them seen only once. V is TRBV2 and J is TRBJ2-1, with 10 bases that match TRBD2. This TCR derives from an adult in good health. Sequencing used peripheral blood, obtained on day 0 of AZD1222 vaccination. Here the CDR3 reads CASSWTSGTYNEQFF. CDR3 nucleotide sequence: TGTGCCAGCAGTTGGACTAGCGGCACATACAATGAGCAGTTCTTC.